These T cell receptor beta chains were read from a single sample in a study of tissue T cells after allogeneic stem cell transplantation. Produced via immunoSEQ multiplex PCR; TCRdb's table is partial and in-frame only. The table records a few thousand clones, just under 80% of them present only once. The sequencing used esophageal tissue, collected at autopsy. These receptors were obtained from a male patient at least 60 years old with steroid-refractory graft-versus-host disease after an allogeneic stem cell transplant. The graft donor may account for some of the T cells. Both conserved end residues are trimmed from each CDR3. Each record gives: J gene, V gene, clone size, CDR3 protein. Where a row states a size, it is once, few, many or the class of an expanded clone; other rows omit it.

>TRBJ2-1|TRBV7-8|-
ASSSTTGAEQF
>TRBJ1-6|TRBV21-1|-
ASGTVDRRGEGSYNSPLH
>TRBJ1-5|TRBV19|-
ASSSGTGRSNQPQH
>TRBJ2-3|TRBV10-2|-
ASSGVGSTDTQY
>TRBJ2-2|TRBV7-9|few
ASGWGGPNTGELF
>TRBJ1-2|TRBV30|-
AWTPAGSYGYT
>TRBJ2-3|TRBV11-3|once
ASSSNRGLDTQY
>TRBJ1-2|TRBV30|-
AWSPVGGYT
>TRBJ1-1|TRBV11-2|once
ASSRREWNTEAF
>TRBJ1-1|TRBV7-2|-
ASSRDSLNTEAF
>TRBJ1-1|TRBV28|-
ASSHRQGVNTEAF
>TRBJ2-2|TRBV5-1|-
ASSDGTSGGPVTGELF
>TRBJ1-2|TRBV30|-
AWTDRGSYGYT
>TRBJ2-5|TRBV7-9|-
ASSPPPRETQY
>TRBJ1-2|TRBV5-5|large
ASSLNLRQVYNYGYT
>TRBJ1-6|TRBV5-5|few
ASSPPNSPLH
>TRBJ2-7|TRBV5-1|-
ASSLQTLYEQY
>TRBJ1-1|TRBV28|-
ASSSPGQGSLRAF
>TRBJ2-5|TRBV7-2|-
ASSLSVRGEETQY
>TRBJ1-2|TRBV30|-
AWRRKQQANYGYT
>TRBJ1-1|TRBV4-3|-
ASSQDTNHLVDTEAF
>TRBJ1-3|TRBV18|-
ASSPSHKGNTIY
>TRBJ1-5|TRBV19|-
ASSDRSDQPQH
>TRBJ1-2|TRBV11-2|-
ATRSRAYGYT
>TRBJ2-3|TRBV25-1|-
ASRGTSVPDTQY
>TRBJ1-2|TRBV24-1|-
ATSDWDRLYGYT
>TRBJ1-2|TRBV18|once
ASSRTGSDYGYT
>TRBJ1-4|TRBV5-1|-
ASSLIGLRGKLF
>TRBJ1-4|TRBV4-2|once
ASSPRDRIVEKLF
>TRBJ1-3|TRBV3-1/TRBV3-2|-
ASSQNRDSSSGNTIY
>TRBJ2-3|TRBV24-1|-
ATSRANLGDTQY
>TRBJ1-4|TRBV28|-
ASAGIGEKLF
>TRBJ1-6|TRBV4-1|-
ASSQATGSNSPLH
>TRBJ2-7|TRBV2|-
ASSEGYEQY
>TRBJ2-1|TRBV30|-
AWLGQGSGNEQF
>TRBJ1-5|TRBV4-1|-
ASSQEVAQPQH
>TRBJ1-2|TRBV15|-
ATSSAELGYT